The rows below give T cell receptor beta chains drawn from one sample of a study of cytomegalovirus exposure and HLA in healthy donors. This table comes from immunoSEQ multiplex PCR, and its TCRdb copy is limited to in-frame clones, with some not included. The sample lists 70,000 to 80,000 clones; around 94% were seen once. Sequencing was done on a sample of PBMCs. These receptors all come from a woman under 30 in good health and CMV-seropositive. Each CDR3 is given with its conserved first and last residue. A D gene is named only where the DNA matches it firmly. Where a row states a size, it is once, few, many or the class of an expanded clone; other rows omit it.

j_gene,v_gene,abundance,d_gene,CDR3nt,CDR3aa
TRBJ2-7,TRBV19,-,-,TGTGCCAGTAGTATAACAGGGAAGTCCTCCTACGAGCAGTACTTC,CASSITGKSSYEQYF
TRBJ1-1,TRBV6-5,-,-,TGTGCCAGCAGTTACGAGACAGACACTGAAGCTTTCTTT,CASSYETDTEAFF
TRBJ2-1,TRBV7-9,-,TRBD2,TGTGCCAGCAGCTTAGCTTCTAGCGGGGGTAACAATGAGCAGTTCTTC,CASSLASSGGNNEQFF
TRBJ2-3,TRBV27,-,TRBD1,TGTGCCAGCAGTATGGGGTGGGGGCCGGGACAGGGGAGCACAGATACGCAGTATTTT,CASSMGWGPGQGSTDTQYF
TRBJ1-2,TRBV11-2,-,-,TGTGCCAGCAGCTCGGGCGGAGGCAGCCCCAACTATGGCTACACCTTC,CASSSGGGSPNYGYTF
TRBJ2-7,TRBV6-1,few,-,TGTGCCAGCAGTGTTATTGGGTTCCAGGACTTAAAGGGGGCCTACGAGCAGTACTTC,CASSVIGFQDLKGAYEQYF
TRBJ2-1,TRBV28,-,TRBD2,TGTGCCAGCAGTCTCGGCGCGGGGGGGCCGTCTGGAAATGAGCAGTTCTTC,CASSLGAGGPSGNEQFF
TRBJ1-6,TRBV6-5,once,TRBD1,TGTGCCAGCAGTTACTCCTGGGACAGGAAGAATTCACCCCTCCACTTT,CASSYSWDRKNSPLHF
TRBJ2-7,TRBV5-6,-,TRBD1,TGTGCCAGCAGCTTTCGACAGGGGGCGCATTACGAGCAGTACTTC,CASSFRQGAHYEQYF
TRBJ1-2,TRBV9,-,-,TGTGCCAGCAGCGTAGCGGGGGGAGGCTATGGCTACACCTTC,CASSVAGGGYGYTF
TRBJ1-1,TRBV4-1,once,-,TGCGCCAGCAGCCAAAATTTCGGGACACCGAACACTGAAGCTTTCTTT,CASSQNFGTPNTEAFF
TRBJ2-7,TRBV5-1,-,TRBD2,TGCGCCAGCAGGGCTAGCGGGGGGCCATACGAGCAGTACTTC,CASRASGGPYEQYF
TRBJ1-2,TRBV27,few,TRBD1,TGTGCCAGCAGTTTATCGATGTTGGGCAGGGGGCGCGGTGGCTACACCTTC,CASSLSMLGRGRGGYTF
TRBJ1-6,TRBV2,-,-,TGTGCCAGCAGGGATCCGGGACAACCCCGTCCTCCCCTCCACTTT,CASRDPGQPRPPLHF
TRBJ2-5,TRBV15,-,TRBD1,TGTGCCACCAGCAGATGGCGACAGGGCCCGGAGACCCAGTACTTC,CATSRWRQGPETQYF
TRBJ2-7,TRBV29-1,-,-,TGCAGCGTTGAAGGGGGGCTGTCCTACGAGCAGTACTTC,CSVEGGLSYEQYF
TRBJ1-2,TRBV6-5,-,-,TGTGCCAGCAGGTCTCCGGGAGCGGGCTACACCTTC,CASRSPGAGYTF
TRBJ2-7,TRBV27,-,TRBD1,TGTGCCAGCAGCCCGGACAGGGACCGGTCCTACGAGCAGTACTTC,CASSPDRDRSYEQYF
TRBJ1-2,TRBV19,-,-,TGTGCCAGTAGTATTTCGGGTATGAACTATGGCTACACCTTC,CASSISGMNYGYTF
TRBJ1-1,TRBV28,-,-,TGTGCCAGCTTTCGGGAGTCCCTCGGGAACACTGAAGCTTTCTTT,CASFRESLGNTEAFF
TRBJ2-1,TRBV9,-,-,TGTGCCAGCAGCCGCGGTCAGGGGAGCTCCTACAATGAGCAGTTCTTC,CASSRGQGSSYNEQFF